This TCR beta chain was retrieved from a study of cytomegalovirus exposure and HLA in healthy donors. Trimming removed 3 bases from V and 2 bases from J, with 13 bases in between. The CDR3 spans 15 residues. Looked up from germline, CDR1 is LNHDA and CDR2 is SQIVND (reference sequence). With respect to this clone: Its matching antigen is unknown.

Use of 60 Vbeta and 13 Jbeta primers characterized the PCR. This table comes from immunoSEQ multiplex PCR, and its TCRdb copy is limited to in-frame clones, with some not included. The top ten clones hold about 6% of a sample with fewer than 90,000 clones, 75% to 80% of them seen once. Study-wide points: Equally common other TCR beta chains were less clonally expanded than HLA-associated ones, a later analysis found.

This TCR was sampled from a female donor in good health and CMV-seronegative. Sample: PBMCs. The genes are TRBV19 and TRBJ1-2; no definite D call. This chain's CDR3 is CASSIYGRQNYGYTF. In DNA form, the CDR3 reads TGTGCCAGTAGTATTTACGGCAGGCAGAACTATGGCTACACCTTC.